This TCR beta chain was documented in a study of T cell repertoires in cytomegalovirus infection (dated by TCRdb to the late 2010s). Study-level background: Donor HLA type was relevant to the analysis, because carriage of CMV infection together with the matching HLA type was indicated by public TCR beta signatures. General conclusions and limits of the study: In the ex vivo response, HLA-C-restricted CMV-specific TCR beta clonotypes were dominant, and in two of eight donors the single most frequent clonotype came from this HLA-C-restricted group. In both this cohort and an independent roughly 400-donor cohort, the cumulative frequency of public TCR beta family members distinguished carriers of CMV infection plus the relevant HLA type.

Sequencing used an Illumina HiSeq 1500. The public reads were run again by TCRdb, first through fastp at Q25 and then through MiXCR, and only productive beta chains were kept. Rows merge per CDR3 protein into single entries with the most common DNA and genes. The sample yields approximately 240,000 distinct CDR3 sequences; 9% to 15% were counted once. The ten largest account for 1.5% to 2% of the sample. This clonotype has ten or more counts. No antigen is known for it. Base qualities are not at hand, and no much larger clone is one base apart. Its CDR3 holds 14 amino acids, cysteine through phenylalanine. This entry keeps only the CDR3 DNA: 42 bases, framed from base 1. V is reduced by 5 bases and J by 4 bases, leaving a spacing of 12 bases between them. The germline V gene yields SGHTA for CDR1 and FQGNSA for CDR2.

Input material: PBMCs. The chain employs TRBV7-2 and TRBJ2-1; the D gene is possibly TRBD2, with 5 bases matching. The sequence was collected from a human donor in good health (CMV status not recorded). Some clones in this sample may be carry-over from other donors' samples. The DNA sequence is given as TGTGCCAGCAGCCCTGCGGGCGAATACAATGAGCAGTTCTTC. This codes for CASSPAGEYNEQFF.